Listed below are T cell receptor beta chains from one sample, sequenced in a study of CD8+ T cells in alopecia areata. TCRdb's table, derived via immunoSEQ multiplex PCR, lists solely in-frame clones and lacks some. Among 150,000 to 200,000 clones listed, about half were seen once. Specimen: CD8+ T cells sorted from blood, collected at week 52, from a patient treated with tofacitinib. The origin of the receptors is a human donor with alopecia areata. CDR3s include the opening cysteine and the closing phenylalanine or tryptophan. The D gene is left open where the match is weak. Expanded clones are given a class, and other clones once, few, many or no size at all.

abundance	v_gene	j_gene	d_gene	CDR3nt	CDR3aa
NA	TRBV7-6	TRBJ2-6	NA	TGTGCCAGCAGCTTACGAGCTTCTGGGGCCAACGTCCTGACTTTC	CASSLRASGANVLTF
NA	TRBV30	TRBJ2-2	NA	TGTGCCTGGAGTACAGGGAACACCGGGGAGCTGTTTTTT	CAWSTGNTGELFF
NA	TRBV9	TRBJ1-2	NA	TGTGCCAGCAGCGTAGGGGGGGTGTTCGGGCACGGCTACACCTTC	CASSVGGVFGHGYTF
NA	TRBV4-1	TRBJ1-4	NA	TGCGCCAGCAGCCACGAAGAAAAAACTAATGAAAAACTGTTTTTT	CASSHEEKTNEKLFF
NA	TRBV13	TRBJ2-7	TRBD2	TGTGCCAGCAGCCTTCAAGCCTCTAGCGGGGGGCTCTATTACGAGCAGTACTTC	CASSLQASSGGLYYEQYF
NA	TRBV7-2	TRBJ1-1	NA	TGTGCCAGCAGCCCTCAATGGACACCGAACACTGAAGCTTTCTTT	CASSPQWTPNTEAFF
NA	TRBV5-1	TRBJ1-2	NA	TGCGCCAGCAGTCGACTTTCCCGGGACGCACCAAACTATGGCTACACCTTC	CASSRLSRDAPNYGYTF
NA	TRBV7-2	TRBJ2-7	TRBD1	TGTGCCAGCAGCCCTCTCGGACAGGGCTACGAGCAGTACTTC	CASSPLGQGYEQYF
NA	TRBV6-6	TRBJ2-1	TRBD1	TGTGCCAGCAGTTACCTGGACAGGTTATATGAGCAGTTCTTC	CASSYLDRLYEQFF
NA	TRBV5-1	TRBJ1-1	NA	TGCGCCAGCAGTACAGGACAACGAACGAACACTGAAGCTTTCTTT	CASSTGQRTNTEAFF
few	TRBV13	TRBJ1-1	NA	TGTGCCAGCAGCTTAATGATGGGGTCTGACACTGAAGCTTTCTTT	CASSLMMGSDTEAFF
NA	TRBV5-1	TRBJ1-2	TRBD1	TGCGCCAGCAGCTCGAACCGGGACAGGGACGGCTACACCTTC	CASSSNRDRDGYTF
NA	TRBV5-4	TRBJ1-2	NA	TGTGCCAGCAGCGGCGCCCAGGGAAACTATGGCTACACCTTC	CASSGAQGNYGYTF
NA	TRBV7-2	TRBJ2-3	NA	TGTGCCAGCAGCTCCCCGATGGCAGATACGCAGTATTTT	CASSSPMADTQYF
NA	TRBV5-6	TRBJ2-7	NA	TGTGCCAGCAGCTTCAGGGAGTTGTACGAGCAGTACTTC	CASSFRELYEQYF
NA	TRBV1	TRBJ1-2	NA	TGCACCAGCAGCCGAAGGACCGGAAACTATGGCTACACCTTC	CTSSRRTGNYGYTF
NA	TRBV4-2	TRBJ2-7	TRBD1	TGTGCCAGCAGCCAGGGACAGGGGACAACCTACGAGCAGTACTTC	CASSQGQGTTYEQYF
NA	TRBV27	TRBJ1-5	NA	TGTGCCAGCAGTTTGTCTCTAGGCAATCAGCCCCAGCATTTT	CASSLSLGNQPQHF
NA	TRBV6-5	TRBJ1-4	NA	TGTGCCAGCAGCCCCACACGCGGTGGGGTAAAACTGTTTTTT	CASSPTRGGVKLFF
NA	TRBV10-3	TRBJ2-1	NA	TGTGCCATCAGTGAATCCGACATCGCCTCCTACAATGAGCAGTTCTTC	CAISESDIASYNEQFF
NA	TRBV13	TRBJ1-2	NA	TGTGCCAGCACGGCCCGGGTAATGGAATACTATGGCTACACCTTC	CASTARVMEYYGYTF
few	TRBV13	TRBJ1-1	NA	TGTGCCAGCAGCCCCAAGAAGGACACTGAAGCTTTCTTT	CASSPKKDTEAFF
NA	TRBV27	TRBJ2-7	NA	TGTGCCAGCAGTTCCCACCGCGCCGTGGGGCAGTACTTC	CASSSHRAVGQYF
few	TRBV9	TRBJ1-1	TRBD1	TGTGCCAGCAGCGCTATACAGGGGACTGAAGCTTTCTTT	CASSAIQGTEAFF
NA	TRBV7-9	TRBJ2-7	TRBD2	TGTGCCAGCAGCTTAGGTCCCCCTAGCGGGGTCTTCTCCTACGAGCAGTACTTC	CASSLGPPSGVFSYEQYF
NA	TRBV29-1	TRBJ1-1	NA	TGCAGCGCGACAGTGAACACTGAAGCTTTCTTT	CSATVNTEAFF
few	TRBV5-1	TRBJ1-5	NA	TGCGCCAGCAGGGCGGGGGAGGCAAGCAATCAGCCCCAGCATTTT	CASRAGEASNQPQHF
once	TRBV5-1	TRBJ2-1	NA	TGCGCCAGCAGCTCCACTCGGGCTAATGAGCAGTTCTTC	CASSSTRANEQFF
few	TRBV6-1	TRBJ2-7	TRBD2	TGTGCCAGCAGTCTCGCTAGCGGGGGGTTCGACGAGCAGTACTTC	CASSLASGGFDEQYF
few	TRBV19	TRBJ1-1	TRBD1	TGTGCCAGTAGTATAGGGGGACAGGGGATCACTGAAGCTTTCTTT	CASSIGGQGITEAFF
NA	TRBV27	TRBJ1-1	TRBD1	TGTGCCAGCAGTCCGACCGCGACAGGGTTAGCTTTCTTT	CASSPTATGLAFF
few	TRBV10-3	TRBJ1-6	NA	TGTGCCATCAGTGAGGAACAGGGTAATTCACCCCTCCACTTT	CAISEEQGNSPLHF
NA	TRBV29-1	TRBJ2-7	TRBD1	TGCAGCGTTGAAGAGGTCCAGGGGGCCTCCTACGAGCAGTACTTC	CSVEEVQGASYEQYF
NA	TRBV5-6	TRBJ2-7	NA	TGTGCCAGCAGCCCAGGATTTACCTACGAGCAGTACTTC	CASSPGFTYEQYF
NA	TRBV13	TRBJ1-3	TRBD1	TGTGCCAGCAGCTTAAGGGGGCCAGGTGGAAACACCATATATTTT	CASSLRGPGGNTIYF
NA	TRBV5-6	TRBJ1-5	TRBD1	TGTGCCAGCAGCTTGGACAGGGGTCAGCCCCAGCATTTT	CASSLDRGQPQHF
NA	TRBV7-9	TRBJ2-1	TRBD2	TGTGCCAGCAGCTTACTAGCGGGGGGAAACAATGAGCAGTTCTTC	CASSLLAGGNNEQFF
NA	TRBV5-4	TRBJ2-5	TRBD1	TGTGCCAGCAGCCTCCCGGGACAGGGGACTCGGGAGACCCAGTACTTC	CASSLPGQGTRETQYF
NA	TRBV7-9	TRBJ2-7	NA	TGTGCCAGCAGCTTAGACGGCAGTCAGGACGAGCAGTACTTC	CASSLDGSQDEQYF
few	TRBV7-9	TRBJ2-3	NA	TGTGCCAGCAGCTTAGGATTGGTAGATACGCAGTATTTT	CASSLGLVDTQYF
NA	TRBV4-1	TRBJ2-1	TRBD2	TGCGCCAGCAGCACCCAGGGAGGGAATGAGCAGTTCTTC	CASSTQGGNEQFF
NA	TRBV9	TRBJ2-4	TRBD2	TGTGCCAGCAGCCTGGGAGGGCGAGCCAAAAACATTCAGTACTTC	CASSLGGRAKNIQYF
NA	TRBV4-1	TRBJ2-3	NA	TGCGCCAGCAGCCAAGAGGGTAGGAGGATTCCCACAGATACGCAGTATTTT	CASSQEGRRIPTDTQYF
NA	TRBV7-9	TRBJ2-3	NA	TGTGCCAGCAGCTTACTCCCGTCGCAGTATTTT	CASSLLPSQYF
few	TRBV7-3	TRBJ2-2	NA	TGTGCCAGCAGCCTTAGTAACACCGGGGAGCTGTTTTTT	CASSLSNTGELFF
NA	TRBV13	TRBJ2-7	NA	TGTGCCAGCAGCCCCCCAAGTGGTCGCTACGAGCAGTACTTC	CASSPPSGRYEQYF
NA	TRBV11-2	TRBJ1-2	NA	TGTGCCAGCAGCGCGGCCGGGACGGACTATGGCTACACCTTC	CASSAAGTDYGYTF
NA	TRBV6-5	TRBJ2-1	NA	TGTGCCAGCAGGCTAAGACAGTCTATTGACAATGAGCAGTTCTTC	CASRLRQSIDNEQFF
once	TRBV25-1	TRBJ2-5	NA	TGTGCCAGCAGTCCAGGTCCGGGGGAGACCCAGTACTTC	CASSPGPGETQYF
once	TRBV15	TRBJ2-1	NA	TGTGCCACCAGCGGGGGATACAATGAGCAGTTCTTC	CATSGGYNEQFF